The 19 T cell receptor beta chains below all came from one sample that was sequenced in a study of CD8+ T cells in alopecia areata. Individuals with alopecia areata gave both lesional scalp punch biopsies and peripheral blood for collection. Extracted RNA was reverse transcribed, and the resulting cDNA served as sequencing template. Assay used: immunoSEQ multiplex PCR; TCRdb lists only in-frame clones, some missing. The data contain about 5,900 clones, 50% to 75% of them singletons. Sequencing used skin. The receptors shown here come from a human donor with alopecia areata.

The rearrangement links TRBV7-9 to TRBJ2-3, with 8 positions matching TRBD2. From germline, CDR1 is SEHNR and CDR2 FQNEAQ (reference sequence). The CDR3 has 16 residues. V lost 1 base and J lost 2; bases outside the gene matches: 5. This CDR3 reads CASSLVVAGSTDTQYF. The CDR3, as DNA: TGTGCCAGCAGCTTAGTGGTAGCGGGGTCCACAGATACGCAGTATTTT. Full variable domain (missing parts from reference TRBV7-9 and TRBJ2-3): DTGVSQNPRHKITKRGQNVTFRCDPISEHNRLYWYRQTLGQGPEFLTYFQNEAQLEKSRLLSDRFSAERPKGSFSTLEIQRTEQGDSAMYLCASSLVVAGSTDTQYFGPGTRLTVL.

V gene TRBV6-5 combines with J gene TRBJ1-1; D perhaps matches TRBD1 (5 bases). The CDR3 extends over 13 amino acids. Germline values: CDR1 MNHEY, CDR2 SVGAGI. V was pared by 6 bases and J by 4 bases, with 12 bases between. In nucleotides, the CDR3 is TGTGCCAGCAGACGGGGGTTCGGCACTGAAGCTTTCTTT. Its protein product is CASRRGFGTEAFF.

The rearrangement links TRBV4-2 to TRBJ2-7; D remains unclear. Germline CDR1 LGHNA, CDR2 YNFKEQ. This CDR3 spans 15 amino acids. V was shortened by 2 bases and J by 2 bases, with 13 bases between the two germline ends. The CDR3 region has the DNA TGTGCCAGCAGCCAAAACGATCGTGACCCCTACGAGCAGTACTTC. Amino acid sequence: CASSQNDRDPYEQYF.

This clone was observed once. The genes are TRBV5-1 and TRBJ2-5, with a possible D match to TRBD1 (6 bases). The CDR3 is 15 residues long. Germline values: CDR1 SGHRS, CDR2 YFSETQ. V lost 2 bases to trimming and J lost 1 base, with 12 bases between them. In DNA form, the CDR3 reads TGCGCCAGCAGCTTTCTTCAGGGGAGCCAAGAGACCCAGTACTTC. It translates to CASSFLQGSQETQYF.

There are a few counts of this clone. The chain has TRBV7-9 and TRBJ2-4; tentatively, D is TRBD2 (6 bases). The germline V gene has CDR1 SEHNR and CDR2 FQNEAQ (reference sequence). The V end lost 0 bases, the J end lost 2 bases, and 17 bases lay between the germline ends. CDR3 length: 18 residues. For the CDR3, the DNA is TGTGCCAGCAGCTTAGCTCGGGGGACCCAACAGCCCAAAAACATTCAGTACTTC. Translating it yields CASSLARGTQQPKNIQYF.

The chain couples TRBV28 to TRBJ1-4; the D is unclear. The length of the CDR3 is 17 residues. CDR1 and CDR2 (germline): MDHEN, SYDVKM. V was cut by 2 bases and J by 6 bases, with 19 bases left in between. CDR3 bases: TGTGCCAGCAGTTTAAGGAAAAAGAACGGACCTTATGAAAAACTGTTTTTT. Its translation: CASSLRKKNGPYEKLFF.

This clone was detected only once. The chain recombines TRBV6-6 with TRBJ2-4; TRBD2 is a possible D gene (6 bases). CDR3 length equals 13 residues. The germline CDR1 and CDR2 sequences are MNHNY and SVGAGI (reference sequence). V lost 5 bases, J lost 9 bases, and 14 bases lay in between. The CDR3 nucleotides are TGTGCCAGCAGTCGCCAGGGAGGCAGCATTCAGTACTTC. Residues: CASSRQGGSIQYF.

By sample share, this clone is large. The genes are TRBV10-3 and TRBJ2-2; TRBD1 matches 11 bases. CDR1 and CDR2 from the germline V gene are ENHRY and SYGVKD. The CDR3 covers 16 residues. V was pared by 10 bases and J by 0 bases, with 7 bases of the junction left unmatched. The CDR3, as DNA: TGTGCCACCGGGACAGGGGGTTCAACGAACACCGGGGAGCTGTTTTTT. As protein: CATGTGGSTNTGELFF.

This clone was seen once. The CDR3, as DNA: TGCGCATCCGGAATGGACCTGGACCGCGGCTACACCTTC. Its translation is CASGMDLDRGYTF. The rearrangement joins TRBV5-1 to TRBJ1-2; D is undetermined. This CDR3 is 13 amino acids long. Germline CDR1 is SGHRS and CDR2 is YFSETQ.

J is TRBJ2-2 and V is TRBV18; 8 nucleotides match TRBD2. Germline lookup yields CDR1 KGHSH and CDR2 LQKENI. The CDR3 consists of 17 residues. V dropped 4 bases and J dropped 2; count of bases not matched to a gene: 9. Here the CDR3 DNA reads TGTGCCAGCTCACGGCGTCGGGAGGGCCCCAACACCGGGGAGCTGTTTTTT. Protein: CASSRRREGPNTGELFF.

The chain joins TRBV5-5 to TRBJ2-1; no definite D call. Germline-derived CDR1 and CDR2 are SGHKS and YYEKEE (reference sequence). The V and J ends lost 6 bases and 6 bases respectively, with 10 bases between them. This CDR3 is built from 12 residues. CDR3 amino acids: CASNQGPNEQFF. DNA of the CDR3: TGTGCCAGCAATCAAGGGCCCAATGAGCAGTTCTTC.

V is TRBV11-2 and J is TRBJ2-2; D not certain. The CDR3 has 14 residues. Trimming took off 1 base at V and 0 bases at J, with 3 bases between the two ends. CDR1 and CDR2 (germline): SGHAT, FQNNGV. CDR3 protein: CASSLGTNTGELFF. Written as DNA, the CDR3 is TGTGCCAGCAGCTTAGGGACGAACACCGGGGAGCTGTTTTTT.

The rearrangement uses TRBV2 and TRBJ2-4, with 9 bases that match TRBD1. The germline V gene has CDR1 SNHLY and CDR2 FYNNEI. V shed 5 bases and J 1 base; nucleotides not matched to a gene: 12. This CDR3 region has 18 residues. CDR3 sequence reads: CASSPTRDRATAKNIQYF. The CDR3 region has the DNA TGTGCCAGCAGTCCCACCCGGGACAGGGCGACGGCCAAAAACATTCAGTACTTC.

The CDR3 coding sequence is TGTGCCTGGAACAGGGACGTCCTGCAGCCCCAGCATTTT. As protein: CAWNRDVLQPQHF. V usage is TRBV30 and J usage is TRBJ1-5; weak D call: TRBD1 (6 bases). Trimming stripped 4 bases from V and 7 bases from J, with 14 bases between. The CDR3 extends over 13 amino acids. The germline CDR1 and CDR2 sequences are GTSNPN and SVGIG (reference sequence).

The sample holds a few counts of this clone. The V gene is TRBV6-1, the J gene TRBJ1-1, with D tentatively TRBD1 (5 bases). Trimming shortened V by 7 bases and J by 3 bases, and 9 bases separated the two germline ends. CDR3 length: 12 residues. Germline lookup yields CDR1 MNHNS and CDR2 SASEGT. CDR3 DNA sequence: TGTGCCAGCAACAGAGGGGACACTGAAGCTTTCTTT. As protein: CASNRGDTEAFF.

The J gene is TRBJ1-1, the V gene TRBV10-1, with D possibly TRBD1 on 5 matching bases. V dropped 6 bases and J dropped 0 bases, with 8 bases sitting between them. This CDR3 contains 13 residues. Germline loops: CDR1 WNHNN, CDR2 SYGVQD (reference sequence). The CDR3 loop is CASRNRMNTEAFF. CDR3 sequence (DNA): TGCGCCAGCAGGAACAGGATGAACACTGAAGCTTTCTTT.

This chain connects TRBV14 to TRBJ2-7, with 8 bases fitting TRBD1. Germline V lookup: CDR1 SGHDN, CDR2 FVKESK. This CDR3 contains 17 residues. J was trimmed by 3 bases and V by 2 bases; bases with no gene match: 12. The CDR3: CASSQLSPGTGIYEQYF. The CDR3 DNA reads as TGTGCCAGCAGCCAACTTTCCCCGGGGACAGGTATCTACGAGCAGTACTTC.

The chain couples TRBV13 to TRBJ2-3; TRBD2 matches 10 bases. This CDR3 has 17 amino acids. The germline gives CDR1 PRHDT, CDR2 FYEKMQ (reference sequence). Trimming cost V 2 bases and J 5 bases; bases outside gene matches: 10. The CDR3 spells CASSLIGLAGEGDTQYF. DNA for the CDR3: TGTGCCAGCAGCTTAATCGGGCTAGCGGGGGAGGGAGATACGCAGTATTTT. The full variable domain, completed using reference TRBV13 and TRBJ2-3, is AAGVIQSPRHLIKEKRETATLKCYPIPRHDTVYWYQQGPGQDPQFLISFYEKMQSDKGSIPDRFSAQQFSDYHSELNMSSLELGDSALYFCASSLIGLAGEGDTQYFGPGTRLTVL.

This clone was observed a few times. The chain links TRBV30 to TRBJ2-1, with TRBD2 matching 9 bases. Germline V gene lookup returns CDR1 GTSNPN and CDR2 SVGIG (reference sequence). The CDR3 is 16 residues long. Trimming took 1 base from V and 6 from J; bases not matched to a gene: 10. The CDR3 DNA sequence: TGTGCCTGGAGTGGAAGGCGGGGGGGAAATTTCAATGAGCAGTTCTTC. It codes for CAWSGRRGGNFNEQFF.